This T cell receptor beta chain comes out of a study of shared clonotypes between healthy human individuals. The length of the CDR3 is 14 residues. The V gene lost 0 bases and the J gene lost 2 bases, with 8 bases spanning the gap. CDR1 and CDR2 (germline): SGHRS, YFSETQ. Libraries were prepared by immunoSEQ multiplex PCR; TCRdb keeps only in-frame clonotypes and omits some of them. The sample has some 1.5 million clones, around 95% seen once. Sequences were obtained from naive CD4+ T cells sorted from blood. Subset described: CD45RA+ positively selected. This clonotype was sampled from a man aged 30 to 45 in good health. The rearrangement uses TRBV5-1 and TRBJ1-2; the D gene is possibly TRBD1 (5 bases). In nucleotides, the CDR3 is TGCGCCAGCAGCTTGGAGGGGCAGAACTATGGCTACACCTTC. It yields the protein CASSLEGQNYGYTF.